These 24 T cell receptor beta chains were sequenced from one sample in a study of cytomegalovirus exposure and HLA in healthy donors. 60 Vbeta and 13 Jbeta primers were used in PCR. Method: immunoSEQ multiplex PCR; TCRdb's copy keeps in-frame clones and lacks some. Of approximately 120,000 clones listed, 80% are singletons. Input material: PBMCs. The receptors were gathered from a female donor in good health and CMV-seronegative.

The chain recombines TRBV6-5 with TRBJ2-6; tentatively, D is TRBD1 (6 bases). CDR3 size: 16 residues. CDR1 is MNHEY and CDR2 is SVGAGI in the germline V gene. The V end was cut by 4 bases, the J end by 4 bases, with 14 bases between. The CDR3 nucleotides are TGTGCCAGCAGTTCATCGGGGACATCCGGGGCCAACGTCCTGACTTTC. Amino acid sequence: CASSSSGTSGANVLTF.

J is TRBJ1-1 and V is TRBV7-9; 9 bases match TRBD1. Germline CDR1 SEHNR, CDR2 FQNEAQ (reference sequence). The CDR3 is 13 residues long. The J segment lost 5 bases and the V segment lost 7 bases, leaving 5 bases of the junction unmatched. As DNA, the CDR3 is TGTGCCAGCAACTTGGACAGGGGTACTGAAGCTTTCTTT. Protein product: CASNLDRGTEAFF.

The chain links TRBV7-2 to TRBJ2-2; 8 nucleotides agree with TRBD2. The CDR3 consists of 17 residues. V was pared by 7 bases and J by 3 bases, with 13 bases of the junction left unmatched. Germline values: CDR1 SGHTA, CDR2 FQGNSA. CDR3 sequence (DNA): TGTGCCAGCACCCACACCCCAGGACTAGCCGACACCGGGGAGCTGTTTTTT. It translates to CASTHTPGLADTGELFF. Supplemented by reference TRBV7-2 and TRBJ2-2, the full variable domain reads GAGVSQSPSNKVTEKGKDVELRCDPISGHTALYWYRQSLGQGLEFLIYFQGNSAPDKSGLPSDRFSAERTGGSVSTLTIQRTQQEDSAVYLCASTHTPGLADTGELFFGEGSRLTVL.

The V gene is TRBV7-9, the J gene TRBJ2-5, with TRBD2 matching over 11 bases. The CDR3 is made up of 19 amino acids. In germline, CDR1 is SEHNR, CDR2 FQNEAQ (reference sequence). The V and J ends lost 0 bases and 3 bases, in that order; junction bases with no gene match: 12. This chain's CDR3 is CASSLASLRGLAAEETQYF. The CDR3 DNA reads as TGTGCCAGCAGCTTAGCTAGCCTCCGGGGACTAGCGGCTGAAGAGACCCAGTACTTC. The complete variable domain, with remaining parts taken from reference TRBV7-9 and TRBJ2-5, reads DTGVSQNPRHKITKRGQNVTFRCDPISEHNRLYWYRQTLGQGPEFLTYFQNEAQLEKSRLLSDRFSAERPKGSFSTLEIQRTEQGDSAMYLCASSLASLRGLAAEETQYFGPGTRLLVL.

The V and J genes are TRBV2 and TRBJ2-5, with 8 bases lining up with TRBD2. The CDR3 loop spans 13 amino acids. J was trimmed by 5 bases and V by 4 bases; bases with no gene match: 3. CDR1 and CDR2 (germline): SNHLY, FYNNEI. The CDR3 here is CASSVREGETQYF. CDR3 in DNA: TGTGCCAGCAGTGTACGGGAGGGCGAGACCCAGTACTTC.

The chain uses TRBV21-1 and TRBJ2-7; the DNA was not used to check the table's D call, TRBD1. TRBV21-1 is a recognized pseudogene. CDR3 length: 16 amino acids. For the CDR3, the DNA is TGTGCCAGCAGCAAGGGGGGACGGACAGGGGGCCTCGAGCAGTACTTC. Translating it yields CASSKGGRTGGLEQYF.

The J gene is TRBJ2-5, the V gene TRBV28; a possible D gene is TRBD2 (5 bases). Deletions cut 2 bases from V and 0 bases from J, with 10 bases between. Germline CDR1 reads MDHEN; CDR2 reads SYDVKM. CDR3 length: 15 amino acids. The CDR3, as DNA: TGTGCCAGCAGTTTACTCTCGGGAAACCAAGAGACCCAGTACTTC. Amino acids: CASSLLSGNQETQYF.

The chain has TRBV27 and TRBJ1-5, with 7 bases that match TRBD1. This CDR3 is built from 15 residues. V lost 3 bases and J lost 7; bases outside the gene matches: 9. The germline gives CDR1 MNHEY, CDR2 SMNVEV (reference sequence). This CDR3 reads CASSFGPGGRQPQHF. DNA of the CDR3: TGTGCCAGCAGTTTCGGTCCAGGGGGAAGGCAGCCCCAGCATTTT.

The chain recombines TRBV29-1 with TRBJ2-3; D possibly corresponds to TRBD1 (6 bases). Trimming cost V 6 bases and J 0 bases, with 10 bases left between them. Germline V gene sequence: CDR1 SQVTM, CDR2 ANQGSEA. The CDR3 length is 13 residues. The CDR3 DNA follows: TGCAGCGTCGGGACACCTAGCACAGATACGCAGTATTTT. Protein product: CSVGTPSTDTQYF.

The gene calls are TRBV2 and TRBJ1-5, with a tentative D call TRBD1 (6 bases). Germline V CDR1 and CDR2: SNHLY, FYNNEI. The CDR3 has 15 amino acids. V was clipped by 2 bases and J by 7 bases, with 15 bases between them. The CDR3 DNA reads TGTGCCAGCAGTGAAAAGGGCGGGGGGGGCCAGCCCCAGCATTTT. Translated, it gives CASSEKGGGGQPQHF.

This rearrangement joins TRBV6-6 to TRBJ1-1; 7 bases are a match to TRBD1. The CDR3 covers 13 residues. From germline, CDR1 is MNHNY and CDR2 SVGAGI (reference sequence). The trim removed 6 bases at V and 3 bases at J, leaving 4 bases unmatched. CDR3 loop: CASRPTGDTEAFF. In nucleotides, the CDR3 is TGTGCCAGCAGACCCACAGGGGACACTGAAGCTTTCTTT.

About this clone itself: Relative to the germline gene, one junction end is altered; a read error may explain this. The chain is built from TRBV6-1 and TRBJ2-3; 8 nucleotides agree with TRBD2. The length of the CDR3 is 14 residues. CDR1 and CDR2 from the germline V gene are MNHNS and SASEGT. The CDR3 nucleotides are TGTGCCAGCAGTGAACCTCGGGGGGGCGACACAAGGTCCTTT. The encoded protein is CASSEPRGGDTRSF.

The CDR3 region has the DNA TGCGCCAGCAGCCAAGCTCCGGGGTATGAGCAGTTCTTC. It codes for CASSQAPGYEQFF. The V call is TRBV4-1, the J call TRBJ2-1, with a tentative D call TRBD2 (5 bases). Germline V lookup: CDR1 MGHRA, CDR2 YSYEKL. Trimming left V 1 base short and J 8 bases short, with 9 bases between. CDR3 length: 13 residues.

The rearrangement joins TRBV19 to TRBJ2-1; TRBD2 matches at 13 bases. The CDR3 extends over 16 amino acids. Trimming at V came to 4 bases and at J to 6 bases, leaving 6 bases not matched to a gene. Germline loops: CDR1 LNHDA, CDR2 SQIVND (reference sequence). The CDR3 spells CASSTETSGRPNEQFF. The CDR3 DNA follows: TGTGCCAGTAGTACAGAGACTAGCGGGAGGCCCAATGAGCAGTTCTTC. The full variable domain, in which reference TRBV19 and TRBJ2-1 provide the parts outside the CDR3, is DGGITQSPKYLFRKEGQNVTLSCEQNLNHDAMYWYRQDPGQGLRLIYYSQIVNDFQKGDIAEGYSVSREKKESFPLTVTSAQKNPTAFYLCASSTETSGRPNEQFFGPGTRLTVL.

The J gene is TRBJ1-2, the V gene TRBV4-1, with 7 bases aligning to TRBD1. This CDR3 is built from 15 residues. Germline V gene data show CDR1 as MGHRA and CDR2 as YSYEKL. V lost 3 bases and J lost 2; bases outside the gene matches: 6. The CDR3, as DNA: TGCGCCAGCAGCCAGGGCGACAGGGTAAACTATGGCTACACCTTC. Protein: CASSQGDRVNYGYTF.

The J gene is TRBJ2-5, the V gene TRBV5-5; TRBD2 matches at 9 bases. V trimming: 4 bases; J trimming: 8 bases; junction bases outside the gene matches: 6. Germline assignment: CDR1 SGHKS and CDR2 YYEKEE (reference sequence). This CDR3 contains 13 residues. CDR3 protein: CASSPTSGETQYF. CDR3 bases: TGTGCCAGCAGCCCGACTAGCGGAGAAACCCAGTACTTC. The entire variable domain, with the rest obtained from reference TRBV5-5 and TRBJ2-5, is as follows: DAGVTQSPTHLIKTRGQQVTLRCSPISGHKSVSWYQQVLGQGPQFIFQYYEKEERGRGNFPDRFSARQFPNYSSELNVNALLLGDSALYLCASSPTSGETQYFGPGTRLLVL.

The rearrangement uses TRBV27 and TRBJ2-7; 9 bases are shared with TRBD1. The CDR3 totals 16 residues. Germline V gene data show CDR1 as MNHEY and CDR2 as SMNVEV (reference sequence). J gave up 3 bases and V 4 bases, and 10 bases lay outside the gene matches. CDR3 nucleotide sequence: TGTGCCAGCAGTTCCCCCATACGACAGGGGGTCTACGAGCAGTACTTC. Translated, it gives CASSSPIRQGVYEQYF.

The gene calls are TRBV15 and TRBJ2-7; TRBD2 is a possible D gene (6 bases). From germline, CDR1 is LNHNV and CDR2 YYDKDF (reference sequence). The CDR3 length is 16 residues. V dropped 0 bases and J dropped 0 bases, with 12 bases sitting between them. CDR3 region: CATSRDTAGPSYEQYF. The DNA of the CDR3 is TGTGCCACCAGCAGAGATACGGCGGGGCCCTCCTACGAGCAGTACTTC.

The V call is TRBV5-1, the J call TRBJ2-6; 7 bases fit TRBD1. With 3 bases clipped from V and 4 bases from J, the junction kept 4 bases outside the gene matches. Germline loops: CDR1 SGHRS, CDR2 YFSETQ. CDR3 size: 15 residues. The CDR3 spells CASSSQGTGANVLTF. DNA for the CDR3: TGCGCCAGCAGCTCACAGGGGACCGGGGCCAACGTCCTGACTTTC.

The V call is TRBV5-1, the J call TRBJ1-6, with TRBD1 matching 8 bases. The germline gives CDR1 SGHRS, CDR2 YFSETQ. The CDR3 runs 15 residues. Trimming removed 2 bases from V and 8 bases from J; junction bases left unmatched: 6. This CDR3 reads CASSFRTGRDSPLHF. CDR3 sequence (DNA): TGCGCCAGCAGCTTCAGGACAGGGAGGGATTCACCCCTCCACTTT.

This clone was detected only a few times. The chain is built from TRBV7-8 and TRBJ1-4; D perhaps matches TRBD1 (6 bases). CDR1 is SGHVS, CDR2 FQNEAQ, per germline. The CDR3 has 14 amino acids. Trimming left V 5 bases short and J 8 bases short, with 15 bases between. The CDR3 is CASSPGQQGEKLFF. Here the CDR3 DNA reads TGTGCCAGCAGCCCCGGACAGCAGGGGGAAAAACTGTTTTTT. Full variable domain (rest looked up from reference TRBV7-8 and TRBJ1-4): GAGVSQSPRYKVAKRGQDVALRCDPISGHVSLFWYQQALGQGPEFLTYFQNEAQLDKSGLPSDRFFAERPEGSVSTLKIQRTQQEDSAVYLCASSPGQQGEKLFFGSGTQLSVL.

This clone has just one count. The gene calls are TRBV25-1 and TRBJ1-2; D call uncertain. CDR3 size: 15 residues. CDR1 and CDR2 (germline): MGHDK, SYGVNS. V lost 4 bases, J lost 7 bases, and 19 bases lay in between. CDR3 protein: CASSADGGNGVGYTF. CDR3 DNA sequence: TGTGCCAGCAGTGCGGACGGAGGGAACGGGGTTGGCTACACCTTC.

The chain is built from TRBV4-1 and TRBJ2-2, with 9 bases lining up with TRBD1. V lost 4 bases, J lost 3 bases, and 9 bases stayed unmatched. The CDR3 runs to 17 residues. CDR1 and CDR2 from the germline V gene are MGHRA and YSYEKL. The CDR3 DNA sequence: TGCGCCAGCAGCCTACATCGCCGGGACAGGGACACCGGGGAGCTGTTTTTT. Residues: CASSLHRRDRDTGELFF.

This chain uses TRBV27 with TRBJ2-7, with 9 bases that match TRBD2. The V and J ends lost 1 base and 5 bases, in that order; junction bases with no gene match: 15. This CDR3 spans 18 amino acids. Germline V CDR1 and CDR2: MNHEY, SMNVEV (reference sequence). This CDR3 reads CASSLLVGGASGMNEQYF. Written as DNA, the CDR3 is TGTGCCAGCAGTTTATTGGTCGGGGGGGCTAGCGGGATGAACGAGCAGTACTTC.